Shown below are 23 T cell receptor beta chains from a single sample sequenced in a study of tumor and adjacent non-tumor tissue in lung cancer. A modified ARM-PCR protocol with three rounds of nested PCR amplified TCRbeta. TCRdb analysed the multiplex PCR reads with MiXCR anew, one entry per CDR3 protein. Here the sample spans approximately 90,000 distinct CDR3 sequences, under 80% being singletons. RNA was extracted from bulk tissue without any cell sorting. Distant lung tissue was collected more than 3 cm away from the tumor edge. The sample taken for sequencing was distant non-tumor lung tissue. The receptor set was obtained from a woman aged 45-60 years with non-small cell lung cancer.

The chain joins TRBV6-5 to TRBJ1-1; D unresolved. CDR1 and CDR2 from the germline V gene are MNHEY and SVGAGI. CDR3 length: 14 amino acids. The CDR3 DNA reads TGTGTCAGAAGTTACAGCAGCATGAACACTGAAGCTTTCTTT. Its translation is CVRSYSSMNTEAFF.

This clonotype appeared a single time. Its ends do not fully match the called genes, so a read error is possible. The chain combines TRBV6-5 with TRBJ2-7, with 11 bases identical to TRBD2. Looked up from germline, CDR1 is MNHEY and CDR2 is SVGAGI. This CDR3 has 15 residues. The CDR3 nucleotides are TGTGTCAGCAGACGGACTAGCGGGCGATCCTACGAGCAGTACTTC. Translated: CVSRRTSGRSYEQYF.

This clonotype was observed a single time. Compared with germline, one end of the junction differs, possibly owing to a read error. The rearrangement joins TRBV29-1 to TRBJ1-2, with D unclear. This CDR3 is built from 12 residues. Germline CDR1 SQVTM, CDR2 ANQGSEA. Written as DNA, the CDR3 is TGCAACGCCACGAAGGGCGACTATGACTACACCTTC. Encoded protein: CNATKGDYDYTF.

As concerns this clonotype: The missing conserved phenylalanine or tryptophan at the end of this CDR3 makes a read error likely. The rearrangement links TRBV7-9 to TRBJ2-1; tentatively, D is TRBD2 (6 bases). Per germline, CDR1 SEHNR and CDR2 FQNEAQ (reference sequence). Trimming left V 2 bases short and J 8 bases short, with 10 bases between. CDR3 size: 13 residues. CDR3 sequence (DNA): TGTGCCAGCAGCTTATCGGGGGTGGATGAGCAGTTCCTC. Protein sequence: CASSLSGVDEQFL.

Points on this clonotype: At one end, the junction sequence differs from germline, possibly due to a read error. The CDR3 nucleotides read TGTGCTAGCAGTTCCGGACAGGAGGGGTCGTACGAACAGTACTTC. Translating gives CASSSGQEGSYEQYF. The rearrangement joins TRBV12-3 or TRBV12-4 to TRBJ2-7; TRBD1 is a possible D gene (7 bases). The CDR3 totals 15 residues.

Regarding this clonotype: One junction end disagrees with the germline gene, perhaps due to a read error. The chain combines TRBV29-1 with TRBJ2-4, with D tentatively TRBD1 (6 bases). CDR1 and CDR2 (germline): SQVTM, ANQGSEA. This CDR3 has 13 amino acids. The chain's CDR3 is CSVFNPGVDIQYF. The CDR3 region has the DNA TGCAGCGTTTTCAATCCAGGGGTAGACATTCAGTACTTT.

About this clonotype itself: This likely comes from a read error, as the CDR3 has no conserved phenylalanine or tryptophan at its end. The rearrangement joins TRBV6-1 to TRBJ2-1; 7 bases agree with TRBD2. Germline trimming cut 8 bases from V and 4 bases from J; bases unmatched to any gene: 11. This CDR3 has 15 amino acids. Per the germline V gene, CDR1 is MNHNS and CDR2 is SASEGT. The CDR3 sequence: CASGLWAGVYNEQFL. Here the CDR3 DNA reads TGTGCCAGCGGCCTCTGGGCGGGAGTGTACAATGAGCAGTTCTTA.

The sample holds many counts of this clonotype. This CDR3 reads CASSELRGQETQYF. The CDR3 coding sequence is TGTGCCAGCAGTGAGCTGCGGGGTCAAGAGACCCAGTACTTC. The chain uses TRBV25-1 and TRBJ2-5, with a weak D call TRBD2 (6 bases). CDR3 length equals 14 residues. Trimming pared 3 bases from V and 2 bases from J, leaving 10 bases between. Per germline, CDR1 MGHDK and CDR2 SYGVNS.

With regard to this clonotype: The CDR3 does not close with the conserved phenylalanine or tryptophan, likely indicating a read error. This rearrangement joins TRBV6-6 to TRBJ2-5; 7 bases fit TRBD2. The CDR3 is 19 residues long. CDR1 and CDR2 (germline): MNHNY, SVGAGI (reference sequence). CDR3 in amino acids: CASSYNGAGSEGPQETQYS. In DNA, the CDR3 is TGTGCCAGCAGCTACAACGGAGCGGGGAGTGAAGGCCCCCAAGAGACTCAGTACTCC.

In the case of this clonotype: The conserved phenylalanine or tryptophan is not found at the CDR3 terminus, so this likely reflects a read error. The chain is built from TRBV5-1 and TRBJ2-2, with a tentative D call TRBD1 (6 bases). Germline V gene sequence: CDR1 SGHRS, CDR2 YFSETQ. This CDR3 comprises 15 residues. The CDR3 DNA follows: TGCGCCAGCAGCATCCGGGACAAGAACATCGGGGAGCTGTTTTCT. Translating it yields CASSIRDKNIGELFS.

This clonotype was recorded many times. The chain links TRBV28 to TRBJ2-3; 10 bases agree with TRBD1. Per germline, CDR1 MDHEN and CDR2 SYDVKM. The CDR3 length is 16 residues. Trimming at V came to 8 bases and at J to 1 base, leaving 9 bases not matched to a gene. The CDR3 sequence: CASGTIGTGGTDTQYF. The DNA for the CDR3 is TGTGCCAGCGGCACAATCGGGACAGGGGGCACAGATACGCAGTATTTT.

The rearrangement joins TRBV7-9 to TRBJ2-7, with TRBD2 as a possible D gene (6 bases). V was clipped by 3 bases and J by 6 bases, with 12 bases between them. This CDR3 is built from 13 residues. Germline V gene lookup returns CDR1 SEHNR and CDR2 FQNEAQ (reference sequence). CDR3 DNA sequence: TGTGCCAGCAGCTTGCGGGGAACATGCGAGCAGTACTTC. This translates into CASSLRGTCEQYF.

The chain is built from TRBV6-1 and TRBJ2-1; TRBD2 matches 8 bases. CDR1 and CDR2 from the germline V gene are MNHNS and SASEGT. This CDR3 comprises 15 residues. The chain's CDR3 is CPLSQREGLYNEQFF. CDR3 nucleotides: TGTCCCCTCAGTCAACGGGAGGGGCTTTACAATGAGCAGTTCTTC.

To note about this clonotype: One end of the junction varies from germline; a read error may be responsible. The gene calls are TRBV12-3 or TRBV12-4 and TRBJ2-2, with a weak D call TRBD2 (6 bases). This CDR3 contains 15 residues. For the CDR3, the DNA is TGTGCTAGCAGTTTAAGTCAGGGACTCACCGAGGAGCTGTTTTTT. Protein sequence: CASSLSQGLTEELFF.

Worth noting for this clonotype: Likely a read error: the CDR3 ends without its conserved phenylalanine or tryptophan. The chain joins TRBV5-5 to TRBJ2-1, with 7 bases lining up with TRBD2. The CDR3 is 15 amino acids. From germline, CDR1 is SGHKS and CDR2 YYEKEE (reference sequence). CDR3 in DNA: TGTGCCAGCAGTTTGGGAGGGTGGCAATACAATGAGCAGTTCTCC. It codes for CASSLGGWQYNEQFS.

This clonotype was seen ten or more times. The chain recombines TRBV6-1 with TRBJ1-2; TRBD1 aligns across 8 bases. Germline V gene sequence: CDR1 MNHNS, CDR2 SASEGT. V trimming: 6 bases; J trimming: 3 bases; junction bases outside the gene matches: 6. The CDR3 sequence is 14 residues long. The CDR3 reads CASSEDRAHYGYTF. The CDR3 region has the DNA TGTGCCAGCAGCGAGGACAGGGCACACTATGGCTACACCTTC.

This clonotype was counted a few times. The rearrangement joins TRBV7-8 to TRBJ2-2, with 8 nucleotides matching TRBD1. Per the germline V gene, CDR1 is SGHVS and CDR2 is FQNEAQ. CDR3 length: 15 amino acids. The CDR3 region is CTNSRLTGVGGELFF. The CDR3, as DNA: TGTACCAACAGCCGACTGACAGGGGTTGGCGGGGAGCTGTTTTTT.

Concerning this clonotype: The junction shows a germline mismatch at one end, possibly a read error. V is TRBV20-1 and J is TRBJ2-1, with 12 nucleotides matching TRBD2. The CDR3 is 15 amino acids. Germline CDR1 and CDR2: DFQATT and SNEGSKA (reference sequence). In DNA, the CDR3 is TGCTGTGCTAGGGATTATGCGACTAGCGGGAGTGAGCAGTTCTTC. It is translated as CCARDYATSGSEQFF.

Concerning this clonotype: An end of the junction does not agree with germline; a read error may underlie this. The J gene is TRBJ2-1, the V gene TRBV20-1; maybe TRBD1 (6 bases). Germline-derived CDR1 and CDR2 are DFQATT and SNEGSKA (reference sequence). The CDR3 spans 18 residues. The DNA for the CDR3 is TGCACTGCTCCCTTCTTGACAGGTGCCTCTCGGTCCTACAATGAGCAGTTCTTC. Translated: CTAPFLTGASRSYNEQFF.

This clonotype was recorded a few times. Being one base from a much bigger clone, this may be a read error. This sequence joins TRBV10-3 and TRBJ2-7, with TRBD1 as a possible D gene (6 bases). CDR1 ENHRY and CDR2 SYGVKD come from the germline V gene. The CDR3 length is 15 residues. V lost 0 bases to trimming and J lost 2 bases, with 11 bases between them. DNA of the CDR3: TGTGCCATCAGTGAGTCGAACAGGGTGGCCTACGAGCAGTACTTC. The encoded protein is CAISESNRVAYEQYF.

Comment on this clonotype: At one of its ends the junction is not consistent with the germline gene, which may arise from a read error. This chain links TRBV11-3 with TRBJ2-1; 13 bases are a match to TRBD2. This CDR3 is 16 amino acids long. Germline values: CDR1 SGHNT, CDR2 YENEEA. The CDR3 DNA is TGTGCCAGCAGCAGGACTAGCGGGAGTACATACAATAAGCAGTTCTTC. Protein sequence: CASSRTSGSTYNKQFF.

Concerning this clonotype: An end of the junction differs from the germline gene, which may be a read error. CDR3 sequence: CTAQGTGVYEHYF. Written as DNA, the CDR3 is TGTACCGCCCAAGGGACAGGGGTCTACGAGCATTACTTC. J is TRBJ2-7 and V is TRBV6-6, with TRBD1 identical over 10 bases. The germline CDR1 and CDR2 sequences are MNHNY and SVGAGI (reference sequence). CDR3 length: 13 residues.

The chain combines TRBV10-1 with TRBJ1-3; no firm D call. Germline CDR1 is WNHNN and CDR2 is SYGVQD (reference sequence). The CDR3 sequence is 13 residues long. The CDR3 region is CDSPESSGNTIYF. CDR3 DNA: TGCGACAGTCCGGAGTCCTCTGGAAACACCATATATTTT.